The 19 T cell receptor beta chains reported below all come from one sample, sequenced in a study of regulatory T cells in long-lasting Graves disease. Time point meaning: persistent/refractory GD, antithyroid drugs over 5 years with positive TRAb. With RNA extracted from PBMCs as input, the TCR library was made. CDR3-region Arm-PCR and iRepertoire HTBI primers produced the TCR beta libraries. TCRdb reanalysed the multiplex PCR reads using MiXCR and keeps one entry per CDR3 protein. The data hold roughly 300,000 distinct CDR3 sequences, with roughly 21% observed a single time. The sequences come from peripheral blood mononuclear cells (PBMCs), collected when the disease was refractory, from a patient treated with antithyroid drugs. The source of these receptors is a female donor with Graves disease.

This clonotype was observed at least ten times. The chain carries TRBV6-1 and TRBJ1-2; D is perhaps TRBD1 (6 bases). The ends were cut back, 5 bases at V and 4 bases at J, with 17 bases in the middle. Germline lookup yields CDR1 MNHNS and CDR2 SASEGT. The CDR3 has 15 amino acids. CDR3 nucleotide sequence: TGTGCCAGCAGTCAGGGGCTCGGACAGATCTATGGCTACACCTTC. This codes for CASSQGLGQIYGYTF.

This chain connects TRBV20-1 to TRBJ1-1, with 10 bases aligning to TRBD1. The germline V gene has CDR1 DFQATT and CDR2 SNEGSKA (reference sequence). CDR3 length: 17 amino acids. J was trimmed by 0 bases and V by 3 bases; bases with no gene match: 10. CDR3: CSARVAGQGFLNTEAFF. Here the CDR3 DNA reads TGCAGTGCTAGGGTAGCGGGACAGGGGTTTTTGAACACTGAAGCTTTCTTT.

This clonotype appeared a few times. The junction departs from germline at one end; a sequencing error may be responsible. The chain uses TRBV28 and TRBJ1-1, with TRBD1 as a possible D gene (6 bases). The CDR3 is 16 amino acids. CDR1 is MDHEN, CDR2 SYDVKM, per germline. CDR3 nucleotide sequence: TGTGCCAGCAGTTTTACCAGGGGCAGCGTGAACACTGGAGCTTTCTTT. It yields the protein CASSFTRGSVNTGAFF. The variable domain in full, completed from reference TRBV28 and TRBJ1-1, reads DVKVTQSSRYLVKRTGEKVFLECVQDMDHENMFWYRQDPGLGLRLIYFSYDVKMKEKGDIPEGYSVSREKKERFSLILESASTNQTSMYLCASSFTRGSVNTGAFFGQGTRLTVV.

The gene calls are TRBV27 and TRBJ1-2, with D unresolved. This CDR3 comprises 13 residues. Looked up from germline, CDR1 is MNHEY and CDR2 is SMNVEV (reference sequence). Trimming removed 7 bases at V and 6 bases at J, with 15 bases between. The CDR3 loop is CASTSEPYNGYTF. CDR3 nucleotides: TGTGCCAGCACCTCCGAACCCTACAATGGCTACACCTTC.

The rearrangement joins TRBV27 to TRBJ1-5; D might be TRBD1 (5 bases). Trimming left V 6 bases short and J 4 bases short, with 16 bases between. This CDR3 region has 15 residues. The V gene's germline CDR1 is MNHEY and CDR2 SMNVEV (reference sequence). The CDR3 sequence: CASSEATARNQPQHF. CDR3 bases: TGTGCCAGCAGCGAAGCGACAGCACGAAATCAGCCCCAGCATTTT.

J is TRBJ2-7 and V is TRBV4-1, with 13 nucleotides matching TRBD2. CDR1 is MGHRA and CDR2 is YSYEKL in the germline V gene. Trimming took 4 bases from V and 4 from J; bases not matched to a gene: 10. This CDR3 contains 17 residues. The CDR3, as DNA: TGCGCCAGCAGCCTCCGGACTAGCGGGAGTGGGGTGTACGAGCAGTACTTC. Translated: CASSLRTSGSGVYEQYF.

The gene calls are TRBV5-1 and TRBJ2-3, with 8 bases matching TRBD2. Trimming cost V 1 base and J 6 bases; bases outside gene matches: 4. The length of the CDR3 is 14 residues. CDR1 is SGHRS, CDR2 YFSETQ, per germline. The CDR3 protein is CASSLSGLGDTQYF. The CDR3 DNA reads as TGCGCCAGCAGCTTGTCGGGACTAGGCGATACGCAGTATTTT.

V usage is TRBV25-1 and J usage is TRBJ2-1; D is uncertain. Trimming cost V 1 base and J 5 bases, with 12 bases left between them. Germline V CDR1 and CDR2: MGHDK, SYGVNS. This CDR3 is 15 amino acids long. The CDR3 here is CASSEFKYGDNEQFF. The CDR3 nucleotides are TGTGCCAGCAGTGAATTTAAGTATGGCGACAATGAGCAGTTCTTC.

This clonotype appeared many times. In DNA, the CDR3 is TGTGCCAGCAGCTCCCAAAGCGGGAGGGAGACCCAGTACTTC. Amino acid sequence: CASSSQSGRETQYF. V gene TRBV7-2 combines with J gene TRBJ2-5; 9 nucleotides match TRBD2. There are 14 residues in the CDR3. Trimming removed 4 bases from V and 5 bases from J; junction bases left unmatched: 5. Germline-derived CDR1 and CDR2 are SGHTA and FQGNSA. The entire variable domain, with the rest obtained from reference TRBV7-2 and TRBJ2-5, is as follows: GAGVSQSPSNKVTEKGKDVELRCDPISGHTALYWYRQSLGQGLEFLIYFQGNSAPDKSGLPSDRFSAERTGGSVSTLTIQRTQQEDSAVYLCASSSQSGRETQYFGPGTRLLVL.

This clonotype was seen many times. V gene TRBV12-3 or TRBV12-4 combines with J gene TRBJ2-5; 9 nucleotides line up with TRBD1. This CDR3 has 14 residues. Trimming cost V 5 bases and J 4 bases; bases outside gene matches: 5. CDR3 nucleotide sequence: TGTGCCAGCAGTCCTGGACAGGGGCCAGAGACCCAGTACTTC. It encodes CASSPGQGPETQYF.

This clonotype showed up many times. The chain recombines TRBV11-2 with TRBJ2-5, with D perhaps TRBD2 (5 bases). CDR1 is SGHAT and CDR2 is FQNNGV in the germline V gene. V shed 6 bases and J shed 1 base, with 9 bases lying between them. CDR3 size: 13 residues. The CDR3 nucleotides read TGTGCCAGCAGAGGACTGAGCCAAGAGACCCAGTACTTC. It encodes CASRGLSQETQYF.

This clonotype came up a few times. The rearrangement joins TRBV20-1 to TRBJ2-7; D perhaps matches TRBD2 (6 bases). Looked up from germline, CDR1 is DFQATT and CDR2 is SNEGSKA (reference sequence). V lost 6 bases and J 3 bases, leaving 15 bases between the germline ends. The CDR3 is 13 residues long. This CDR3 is CSARGRVGYEQYF. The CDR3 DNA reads TGCAGTGCGCGGGGCAGGGTGGGCTACGAGCAGTACTTC.

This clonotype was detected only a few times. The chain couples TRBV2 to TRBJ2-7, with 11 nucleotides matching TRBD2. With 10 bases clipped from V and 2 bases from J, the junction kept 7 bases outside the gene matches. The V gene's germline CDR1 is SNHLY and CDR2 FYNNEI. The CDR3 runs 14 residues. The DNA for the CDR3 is TGTGCCACCCTAGCGGGGGGACTCGCCTACGAGCAGTACTTC. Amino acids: CATLAGGLAYEQYF.

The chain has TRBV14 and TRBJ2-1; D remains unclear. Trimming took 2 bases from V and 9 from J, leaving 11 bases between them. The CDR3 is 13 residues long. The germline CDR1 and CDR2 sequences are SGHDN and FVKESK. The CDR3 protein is CASSQISGGEQFF. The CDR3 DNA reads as TGTGCCAGCAGCCAAATCTCAGGCGGTGAGCAGTTCTTC.

This CDR3 reads CAISESANYGYTF. CDR3 DNA: TGTGCCATCAGTGAGTCAGCCAACTATGGCTACACCTTC. The V call is TRBV10-3, the J call TRBJ1-2; D is unclear. The CDR3 has 13 residues. Germline loops: CDR1 ENHRY, CDR2 SYGVKD. The ends were cut back, 0 bases at V and 2 bases at J, with 4 bases in the middle.

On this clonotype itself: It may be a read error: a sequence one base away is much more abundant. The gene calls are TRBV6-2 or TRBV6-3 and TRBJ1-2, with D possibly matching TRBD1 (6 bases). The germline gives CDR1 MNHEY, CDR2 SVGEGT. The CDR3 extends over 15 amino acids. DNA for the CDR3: TGTGCCAGCAATTACTCCCCACAGGGTGCGAATGGCTACACCTTC. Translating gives CASNYSPQGANGYTF.

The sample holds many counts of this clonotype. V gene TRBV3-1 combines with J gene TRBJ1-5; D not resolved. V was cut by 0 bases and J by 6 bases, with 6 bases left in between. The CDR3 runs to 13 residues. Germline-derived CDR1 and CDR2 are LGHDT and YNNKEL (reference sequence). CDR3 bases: TGTGCCAGCAGCCAAGAATCGGGTCAGCCCCAGCATTTT. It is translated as CASSQESGQPQHF.

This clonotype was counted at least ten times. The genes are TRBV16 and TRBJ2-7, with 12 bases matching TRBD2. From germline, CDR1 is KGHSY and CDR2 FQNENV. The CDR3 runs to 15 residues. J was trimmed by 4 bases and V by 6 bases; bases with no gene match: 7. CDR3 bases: TGTGCCAGCAGTCGGACTAGCGGGAAGGCTTACGAGCAGTACTTC. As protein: CASSRTSGKAYEQYF.

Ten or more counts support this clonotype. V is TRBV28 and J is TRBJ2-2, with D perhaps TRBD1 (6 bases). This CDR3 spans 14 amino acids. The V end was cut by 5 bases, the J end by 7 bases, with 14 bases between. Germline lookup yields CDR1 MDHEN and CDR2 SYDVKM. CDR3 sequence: CASSLRGISGELFF. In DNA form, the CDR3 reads TGTGCCAGCAGTCTCAGGGGTATTAGCGGGGAGCTGTTTTTT.